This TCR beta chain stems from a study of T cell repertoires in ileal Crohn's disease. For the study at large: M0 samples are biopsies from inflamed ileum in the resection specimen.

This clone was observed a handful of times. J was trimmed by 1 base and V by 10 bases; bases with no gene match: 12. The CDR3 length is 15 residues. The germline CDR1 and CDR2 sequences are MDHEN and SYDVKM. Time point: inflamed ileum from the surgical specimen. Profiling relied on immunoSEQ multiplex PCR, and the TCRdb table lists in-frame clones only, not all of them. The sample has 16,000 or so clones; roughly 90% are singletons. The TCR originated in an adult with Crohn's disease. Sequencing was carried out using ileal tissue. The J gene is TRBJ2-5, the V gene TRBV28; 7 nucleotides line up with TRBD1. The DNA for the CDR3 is TGTGCCACCGCTGGGCCAGACAGGGCCCAAGAGACCCAGTACTTC. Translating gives CATAGPDRAQETQYF.